What follows describes a single T cell receptor beta chain. Germline loops: CDR1 ENHRY, CDR2 SYGVKD. This CDR3 is built from 20 residues. The junction had 16 bases not matched to a gene; V was cut back by 6 bases and J by 1 base. This specimen belongs to a study of blood T cell repertoires in COVID-19. Study-wide context: Sites across the United States, Italy and Spain contributed samples from acute and convalescent COVID-19. T cells, B-cell-depleted T cells, or PBMCs provided the cDNA or gDNA that served as material.

Study processing details: Amplifying reference gene primers gave estimates of nucleated cell counts. Clones were read by immunoSEQ multiplex PCR, and TCRdb kept only the in-frame ones, dropping some. The V and J calls and clone size are taken from that table; D and trimming were inferred from the DNA. Found here are just over 80,000 clones, around 81% of them singletons; the top ten hold 44%. This chain connects TRBV10-3 to TRBJ2-7, with TRBD2 identical over 15 bases. The receptor was isolated from a man older than 75 with acute or convalescent COVID-19. Sequencing was carried out using peripheral blood. The CDR3 DNA sequence: TGTGCCATCAGACCGGGACTAGCGGGAGGTGAAAGCGGGAGGTCCTACGAGCAGTACTTC. It codes for CAIRPGLAGGESGRSYEQYF.